This T cell receptor beta chain was profiled in a study of brain T cells in children with intractable seizures. Measured with immunoSEQ multiplex PCR; TCRdb has only the in-frame clones, and not every one. The sample yields under 150,000 clones, 85% to 95% seen once. Trimming took 4 bases from V and 1 from J, leaving 7 bases between them. CDR3 length: 13 residues. Germline V lookup: CDR1 SGHNT, CDR2 YENEEA. The material was peripheral blood, obtained at surgery. The chain recombines TRBV11-3 with TRBJ1-2; D might be TRBD1 (5 bases). The receptor's source is a boy younger than two with hemimegalencephaly and intractable seizures. Here the CDR3 DNA reads TGTGCCAGCAGCTCGACAGATAACTATGGCTACACCTTC. Translated: CASSSTDNYGYTF.